The 24 T cell receptor beta chains below come from one sample, sequenced in a study of shared clonotypes between healthy human individuals. Profiling relied on immunoSEQ multiplex PCR, and the TCRdb table lists in-frame clones only, not all of them. This table has around 530,000 clones, just over 75% appearing once. Sequenced material: PBMCs. The receptors stem from a woman aged 40 to 49 in good health. Some clones in this sample may be carry-over from other donors' samples.

The chain combines TRBV2 with TRBJ2-6, with D perhaps being TRBD1 or TRBD2 (5 bases each). The germline V and J ends were trimmed by 7 bases and 0 bases, with 13 bases remaining between them. The CDR3 is made up of 16 amino acids. Germline V CDR1 and CDR2: SNHLY, FYNNEI. The CDR3 nucleotides are TGTGCCAGCACACGGGACGGAAACTCTGGGGCCAACGTCCTGACTTTC. Its translation is CASTRDGNSGANVLTF.

The gene calls are TRBV9 and TRBJ1-4; 11 bases fit TRBD1. The J segment lost 5 bases and the V segment lost 1 base, leaving 1 base of the junction unmatched. This CDR3 is built from 15 residues. The germline CDR1 and CDR2 sequences are SGDLS and YYNGEE. The CDR3 DNA reads TGTGCCAGCAGCGTATGGACAGGGGGCAATGAAAAACTGTTTTTT. It yields the protein CASSVWTGGNEKLFF.

This rearrangement joins TRBV28 to TRBJ1-5; D call uncertain. The germline V and J ends were trimmed by 7 bases and 0 bases, with 7 bases remaining between them. From germline, CDR1 is MDHEN and CDR2 SYDVKM. This CDR3 has 13 residues. The CDR3 sequence: CASNSDSNQPQHF. CDR3 coding DNA: TGTGCCAGCAATTCAGATAGCAATCAGCCCCAGCATTTT. Together with reference TRBV28 and TRBJ1-5, the CDR3 gives the full variable domain: DVKVTQSSRYLVKRTGEKVFLECVQDMDHENMFWYRQDPGLGLRLIYFSYDVKMKEKGDIPEGYSVSREKKERFSLILESASTNQTSMYLCASNSDSNQPQHFGDGTRLSIL.

CDR3 protein: CASTLSESDTQYF. CDR3 bases: TGTGCCAGCACCCTTTCCGAGTCCGATACGCAGTATTTT. This rearrangement joins TRBV7-2 to TRBJ2-3; D call uncertain. This CDR3 has 13 residues. V lost 7 bases to trimming and J lost 6 bases, with 14 bases between them. Germline V CDR1 and CDR2: SGHTA, FQGNSA.

V and J are TRBV2 and TRBJ2-1, with D unresolved. Germline lookup yields CDR1 SNHLY and CDR2 FYNNEI. The CDR3 has 13 amino acids. V dropped 2 bases and J dropped 15 bases, with 17 bases sitting between them. The CDR3 is CASSELRLETRFF. As DNA, the CDR3 is TGTGCCAGCAGTGAACTGCGGTTGGAGACGCGGTTCTTC. Variable domain in full (rest from reference TRBV2 and TRBJ2-1): EPEVTQTPSHQVTQMGQEVILRCVPISNHLYFYWYRQILGQKVEFLVSFYNNEISEKSEIFDDQFSVERPDGSNFTLKIRSTKLEDSAMYFCASSELRLETRFFGPGTRLTVL.

CDR3 loop: CASSLFSRPEKLFF. The CDR3 coding sequence is TGCGCCAGCAGTTTGTTTTCTCGGCCTGAAAAACTGTTTTTT. This chain connects TRBV4-3 to TRBJ1-4; D is ambiguous. The germline V and J ends were trimmed by 6 bases and 7 bases, with 15 bases remaining between them. CDR1 LGHNA and CDR2 YSLEER come from the germline V gene. The CDR3 extends over 14 amino acids.

The gene calls are TRBV18 and TRBJ2-3; TRBD1 or TRBD2 may be the D gene (5 bases each). Germline assignment: CDR1 KGHSH and CDR2 LQKENI. The CDR3 loop spans 13 amino acids. V lost 6 bases and J lost 5, with 12 bases in between. For the CDR3, the DNA is TGTGCCAGCTCCGGGGCAGGGAAAGATACGCAGTATTTT. Encoded protein: CASSGAGKDTQYF.

For this clone: A much larger clone differs from this one at a single base, so this may be a read error. This sample includes further DNA sequences coding for the same CDR3. The chain uses TRBV5-1 and TRBJ1-3; no clear D. Per germline, CDR1 SGHRS and CDR2 YFSETQ. The CDR3 totals 17 residues. V was clipped by 0 bases and J by 0 bases, with 13 bases between them. The CDR3 DNA is TGCGCCAGCAGCTTGGCTCCCGCTGGCACCTCTGGAAACACCATATATTTT. Translated: CASSLAPAGTSGNTIYF.

This chain links TRBV5-1 with TRBJ1-4; D is unresolved. Germline CDR1 is SGHRS and CDR2 is YFSETQ. Trimming cost V 5 bases and J 7 bases, with 18 bases left between them. This CDR3 has 15 amino acids. This CDR3 reads CASSPRTDSSEKLFF. The DNA of the CDR3 is TGCGCCAGCAGTCCCCGGACGGACTCATCTGAAAAACTGTTTTTT.

The V call is TRBV6-1, the J call TRBJ2-5; 13 nucleotides agree with TRBD2. The DNA end lines up better with TRBJ2-7; the J call may be wrong. The CDR3 contains 16 residues. CDR1 and CDR2 from the germline V gene are MNHNS and SASEGT. The CDR3 sequence is CASSEGLAGKGHEQYF. In DNA, the CDR3 is TGTGCCAGCAGTGAGGGACTAGCGGGAAAAGGCCACGAGCAGTACTTC.

This clone was seen ten or more times. The rearrangement joins TRBV5-6 to TRBJ1-5; D unclear. Germline values: CDR1 SGHDT, CDR2 YYEEEE. The CDR3 covers 14 residues. V was trimmed by 2 bases and J by 0 bases, leaving 6 bases between them. CDR3 DNA sequence: TGTGCCAGCAGCTTACAGTATAGCAATCAGCCCCAGCATTTT. Amino acid sequence: CASSLQYSNQPQHF.

The chain recombines TRBV5-4 with TRBJ2-1, with TRBD1 as a possible D gene (5 bases). This CDR3 comprises 14 residues. In germline, CDR1 is SGHNT, CDR2 YYREEE (reference sequence). V was clipped by 2 bases and J by 5 bases, with 11 bases between them. This CDR3 is CASSLGAADNEQFF. As DNA, the CDR3 is TGTGCCAGCAGCTTAGGGGCGGCCGACAATGAGCAGTTCTTC.

Here the CDR3 reads CASSSGRYQETQYF. For the CDR3, the DNA is TGTGCCAGCAGCTCAGGGCGGTACCAAGAGACCCAGTACTTC. This chain joins TRBV11-2 and TRBJ2-5; D may be TRBD1 (5 bases). The CDR3 extends over 14 amino acids. The germline gives CDR1 SGHAT, CDR2 FQNNGV. V lost 4 bases, J lost 0 bases, and 9 bases lay in between.

This clone was recorded a few times. This rearrangement joins TRBV28 to TRBJ1-3; TRBD1 is a possible D gene (5 bases). Germline V gives CDR1 MDHEN, CDR2 SYDVKM. The CDR3 contains 16 residues. V gave up 4 bases and J gave up 0 bases, with 13 bases separating them. CDR3 loop: CASSSPGESSGNTIYF. The CDR3 nucleotides read TGTGCCAGCAGTTCCCCGGGGGAAAGCTCTGGAAACACCATATATTTT.

The chain employs TRBV5-1 and TRBJ2-2; D not certain. V lost 0 bases and J 5 bases, leaving 5 bases between the germline ends. CDR1 is SGHRS and CDR2 is YFSETQ in the germline V gene. CDR3 length equals 13 residues. CDR3: CASSLVPTGELFF. CDR3 bases: TGCGCCAGCAGCTTGGTACCAACCGGGGAGCTGTTTTTT.

The genes are TRBV6-9 and TRBJ2-5; D perhaps matches TRBD2 (6 bases). The CDR3 loop spans 14 amino acids. The V and J ends lost 9 bases and 1 base respectively, with 15 bases between them. The germline CDR1 and CDR2 sequences are MNHGY and SVAAGI. CDR3 coding DNA: TGTGCCAGTTTCCCGGGACTCCGCCAAGAGACCCAGTACTTC. Translation: CASFPGLRQETQYF.

V and J are TRBV5-1 and TRBJ1-3; tentative D call: TRBD1 (6 bases). The CDR3 contains 17 residues. Germline-derived CDR1 and CDR2 are SGHRS and YFSETQ. Trimming took 0 bases from V and 4 from J, leaving 17 bases between them. In DNA form, the CDR3 reads TGCGCCAGCAGCTTGGGGGACAACAGGGTGTCCGGAAACACCATATATTTT. It is translated as CASSLGDNRVSGNTIYF.

V usage is TRBV7-3 and J usage is TRBJ2-3; possibly TRBD1 for D (6 bases). Trimming stripped 4 bases from V and 3 bases from J, with 14 bases between. The CDR3 covers 15 residues. Germline lookup yields CDR1 SGHTA and CDR2 FQGTGA. CDR3 sequence: CASSSQGSITDTQYF. CDR3 in DNA: TGTGCCAGCAGCTCCCAGGGGTCAATAACAGATACGCAGTATTTT.

The genes are TRBV11-2 and TRBJ2-7; D ambiguous. The germline CDR1 and CDR2 sequences are SGHAT and FQNNGV. V was cut by 1 base and J by 2 bases, with 9 bases left in between. This CDR3 is built from 14 residues. The CDR3 DNA sequence: TGTGCCAGCAGCTTAGCGGCGGCCCCCTACGAGCAGTACTTC. This gives the protein CASSLAAAPYEQYF.

This clone was counted only a few times. The chain links TRBV30 to TRBJ2-5; 8 bases agree with TRBD2. CDR3 length equals 15 residues. CDR1 is GTSNPN and CDR2 is SVGIG in the germline V gene (reference sequence). The trim removed 3 bases at V and 5 bases at J, leaving 11 bases unmatched. CDR3 DNA: TGTGCCTGGAGCAGCCCCGGCAGCGGGAGTGAGACCCAGTACTTC. Its protein is CAWSSPGSGSETQYF.

This clone appeared a single time. This chain's CDR3 is CAWSETDRALTNEKLFF. CDR3 bases: TGTGCCTGGAGCGAGACGGACAGGGCTTTAACTAATGAAAAACTGTTTTTT. The chain is built from TRBV30 and TRBJ1-4; 8 nucleotides match TRBD1. Germline V gene sequence: CDR1 GTSNPN, CDR2 SVGIG (reference sequence). The CDR3 runs 17 residues. V lost 3 bases and J lost 1; bases outside the gene matches: 10.

This clone was counted a few times. This sequence joins TRBV27 and TRBJ2-3; TRBD2 matches at 7 bases. This CDR3 is built from 14 residues. V lost 7 bases and J lost 5; bases outside the gene matches: 9. Germline V gene sequence: CDR1 MNHEY, CDR2 SMNVEV (reference sequence). The CDR3 DNA is TGTGCCAGCAAAGCGGGACCATCTGGAGATACGCAGTATTTT. Amino acid sequence: CASKAGPSGDTQYF.

This clone was counted only a few times. The chain employs TRBV18 and TRBJ1-5; D gene unclear. Trimming removed 2 bases at V and 4 bases at J, with 6 bases between. CDR1 and CDR2 (germline): KGHSH, LQKENI. This CDR3 has 13 residues. The CDR3 nucleotides are TGTGCCAGCTCACCATCGGAGAATCAGCCCCAGCATTTT. Residues: CASSPSENQPQHF.

This clone was counted at least ten times. The V call is TRBV15, the J call TRBJ2-7; the match to TRBD1 covers 12 bases. Germline lookup yields CDR1 LNHNV and CDR2 YYDKDF (reference sequence). J lost 7 bases, V lost 0 bases, and 7 bases had no gene match. The CDR3 spans 16 residues. The CDR3 sequence: CATSRDTGTGGEEQYF. In DNA, the CDR3 is TGTGCCACCAGCAGAGACACCGGGACAGGGGGCGAAGAGCAGTACTTC.